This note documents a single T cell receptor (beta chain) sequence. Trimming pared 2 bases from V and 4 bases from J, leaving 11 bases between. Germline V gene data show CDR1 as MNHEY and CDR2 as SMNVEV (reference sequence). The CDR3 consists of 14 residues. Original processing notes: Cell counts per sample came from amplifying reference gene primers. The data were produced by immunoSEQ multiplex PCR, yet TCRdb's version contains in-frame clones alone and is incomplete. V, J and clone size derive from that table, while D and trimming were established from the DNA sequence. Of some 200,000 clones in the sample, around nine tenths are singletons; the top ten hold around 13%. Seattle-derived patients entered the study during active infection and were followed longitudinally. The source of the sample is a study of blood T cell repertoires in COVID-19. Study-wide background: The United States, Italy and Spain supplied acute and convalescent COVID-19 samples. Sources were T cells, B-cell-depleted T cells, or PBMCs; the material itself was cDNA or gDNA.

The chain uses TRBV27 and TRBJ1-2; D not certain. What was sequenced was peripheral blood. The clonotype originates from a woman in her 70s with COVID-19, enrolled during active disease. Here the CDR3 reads CASSLGRNFYGYTF. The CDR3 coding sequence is TGTGCCAGCAGTTTAGGTCGAAACTTCTATGGCTACACCTTC.